This T cell receptor beta chain was obtained from a study of T-cell reconstitution after alpha-beta-depleted transplantation in children. The CDR3 contains 12 residues. The germline gives CDR1 KGHDR, CDR2 SFDVKD. Deletions cut 4 bases from V and 8 bases from J, with 10 bases between. Regarding this clonotype: Its cognate antigen is unknown. This is likely a read error, given that the CDR3 carries no conserved phenylalanine or tryptophan at its end.

Whole-study results and caveats: One year after transplant, T-cell counts and diversity came mostly from newly produced T cells. For some patients, TCRbeta diversity was high at day 60 because of recipient T cells and thymic progenitors that survived. It was reported that alpha-beta T cells came from several hundred expanded graft clones (about two months after transplant).

A TCRbeta library incorporating unique molecular identifiers was prepared. Using its own MiXCR run on the PCR reads, TCRdb lists one record per CDR3 protein. The sample includes 300,000 to 400,000 distinct CDR3 sequences, 16% of them seen just once. The rearrangement links TRBV24-1 to TRBJ1-2, with D perhaps matching TRBD1 (5 bases). The sequenced sample was PBMCs, mostly from graft donor cells, obtained 360 days after TCRalphabeta/CD19-depleted stem cell transplant. This clonotype was obtained from a male patient under 10 years old who had a stem cell transplant for acute lymphoblastic leukemia, so the T cells may come from the graft donor. CDR3 loop: CATSDRARGYTY. DNA of the CDR3: TGTGCCACCAGTGACAGGGCTAGAGGCTACACCTAC.